Sequencing of this TCR beta chain was carried out in a study of shared clonotypes between healthy human individuals. The CDR3 is 15 residues long. Trimming took 5 bases from V and 3 from J, leaving 16 bases between them. Germline loops: CDR1 SGHTA, CDR2 FQGNSA. Profiled with immunoSEQ multiplex PCR; TCRdb holds only in-frame clones, not every one. The table lists around 2.5 million clones, roughly 93% of them singletons. V gene TRBV7-2 combines with J gene TRBJ2-5; D may be TRBD1 (6 bases). The TCR sequence derives from a man aged 18 to 30 in good health. Some clones in this sample may be carry-over from other donors' samples. Source material: naive CD4+ T cells from PBMCs. The subset here: CD45RA+ positively selected. CDR3 sequence: CASSQGSYPEETQYF. CDR3 sequence (DNA): TGTGCCAGCAGCCAGGGGTCCTACCCAGAAGAGACCCAGTACTTC.